A selection of T cell receptor beta chains follows, all from one sample in a study of shared clonotypes between healthy human individuals. Using immunoSEQ multiplex PCR, the repertoire was profiled, and TCRdb retains in-frame clones only, with some absent. The data show some 1 million clones, with approximately 68% seen just once and about 1.5% held by the top ten. Sequenced: memory CD4+ T cells sorted from blood. The receptor set was obtained from a man younger than 35 in good health. Each CDR3 is given with its conserved first and last residue. Each record gives: V gene, D gene, clone size, J gene, CDR3 DNA, CDR3 protein. D genes are given only for firm matches. Some rows have no size entry. The others give once, few or many, or a class for an expanded clone.

TRBV7-9	.	.	TRBJ2-2	TGTGCCAGCAGCTTAGGGTCGACGCCGGGGGAGCTGTTTTTT	CASSLGSTPGELFF
TRBV10-3	.	.	TRBJ2-1	TGTGCCATCAGTGAGGGGGCCAACAATGAGCAGTTCTTC	CAISEGANNEQFF
TRBV19	.	.	TRBJ2-7	TGTGCCAGTAGCGGGAGAGCGTTCGAGCAGTACTTC	CASSGRAFEQYF
TRBV30	.	.	TRBJ2-7	TGTGCCTGGAGCACAGCCAGCTACGAGCAGTACTTC	CAWSTASYEQYF
TRBV25-1	TRBD1	.	TRBJ1-4	TGTGCCAGCAGCCTACTACAGGGGGCGGGGGAAAAACTGTTTTTT	CASSLLQGAGEKLFF
TRBV7-9	.	few	TRBJ2-3	TGTGCCAGCAGCATTGAAATGCAGTATTTT	CASSIEMQYF
TRBV25-1	.	many	TRBJ2-3	TGTGCCAGCAGACTCACAGATACGCAGTATTTT	CASRLTDTQYF
TRBV11-2	.	.	TRBJ1-1	TGTGCCAGCAGCTTAATTGTGGACACTGAAGCTTTCTTT	CASSLIVDTEAFF
TRBV28	.	.	TRBJ2-7	TGTGCCAGCACCCGGGGACCAGCCTCATCCTACGAGCAGTACTTC	CASTRGPASSYEQYF
TRBV7-8	.	.	TRBJ2-1	TGTGCCAGCAGCATCGAAGGCTACCAGTTCTTC	CASSIEGYQFF
TRBV7-8	.	.	TRBJ1-2	TGTGCCAGCAGCTTAAATCGGGGGTTAAACTATGGCTACACCTTC	CASSLNRGLNYGYTF
TRBV6-5	.	.	TRBJ1-4	TGTGCCAGCAGGAGCAGGGAAAAACTGTTTTTT	CASRSREKLFF
TRBV18	.	.	TRBJ2-7	TGTGCCAGCTCCTTTTCCGACACCTACGAGCAGTACTTC	CASSFSDTYEQYF
TRBV2	.	.	TRBJ2-7	TGTGCCAGCAGGAGGGACACCTACGAGCAGTACTTC	CASRRDTYEQYF
TRBV5-1	.	.	TRBJ1-1	TGCGCCAGCAGCTTGACAGTTGTGAACACTGAAGCTTTCTTT	CASSLTVVNTEAFF
TRBV30	.	.	TRBJ2-7	TGTGCCTGGGTACGGCCTTTTGAGCAGTACTTC	CAWVRPFEQYF
TRBV5-1	.	.	TRBJ1-4	TGCGCCAGCAGCTTGGGGTACCAGGGGAAAGAAAAACTGTTTTTT	CASSLGYQGKEKLFF
TRBV19	TRBD2	.	TRBJ2-5	TGTGCCAGTAGTATAACCGGGACTAGTGCCGCCCTTGGGGAGACCCAGTACTTC	CASSITGTSAALGETQYF
TRBV6-5	.	.	TRBJ1-1	TGTGCCAGCAGTTACTCTGGTGGGAGCACTGAAGCTTTCTTT	CASSYSGGSTEAFF
TRBV28	.	once	TRBJ1-2	TGTGCCAGCAGGTACAAGCTATCTAACTATGGCTACACCTTC	CASRYKLSNYGYTF
TRBV6-5	TRBD1	.	TRBJ1-4	TGTGCCAGCAGAGCAGGGGGCGCGGGTGAAAAACTGTTTTTT	CASRAGGAGEKLFF
TRBV29-1	.	.	TRBJ1-6	TGCAGCGTCATGATGGGGAATAGGGTGAATTCACCCCTCCACTTT	CSVMMGNRVNSPLHF
TRBV6-1	TRBD2	.	TRBJ2-3	TGTGCCAGCAGTGAACTAGCGGGGGGGCCGGAAGATACGCAGTATTTT	CASSELAGGPEDTQYF
TRBV27	TRBD2	few	TRBJ2-4	TGTGCCAGCAGTTTTGGGACTAGCGGGAGGGCCGGGGCCAAAAACATTCAGTACTTC	CASSFGTSGRAGAKNIQYF
TRBV5-1	.	few	TRBJ1-6	TGCGCCAGCAGCTTGGTTGGCTTGGCGGATTCACCCCTCCACTTT	CASSLVGLADSPLHF
TRBV6-6	TRBD1	.	TRBJ2-2	TGTGCCAGCAGGCTCTTCGGACAGGCGAACACCGGGGAGCTGTTTTTT	CASRLFGQANTGELFF
TRBV9	.	few	TRBJ1-2	TGTGCCAGCAGCGTAGGCAGCTTCAACTATGGCTACACCTTC	CASSVGSFNYGYTF
TRBV19	.	.	TRBJ1-1	TGTGCCAGTAGTATAGACCGGGGGGCCACTGAAGCTTTCTTT	CASSIDRGATEAFF
TRBV18	TRBD1	many	TRBJ2-7	TGTGCCAGCTCACCGTCCGGGACAGGGTCCTACGAGCAGTACTTC	CASSPSGTGSYEQYF
TRBV7-2	TRBD2	many	TRBJ2-3	TGTGCCAGCAGCGCCGGACTAGCGGGGCCCTACCAGTATTTT	CASSAGLAGPYQYF
TRBV2	TRBD2	.	TRBJ2-1	TGTGCCAGCTCCGGGACTAGCGGGAGGGCCGGGAATGAGCAGTTCTTC	CASSGTSGRAGNEQFF
TRBV5-1	.	.	TRBJ2-7	TGCGCCAGCAGCTTAATAGCGTCGGCCTCCTACGAGCAGTACTTC	CASSLIASASYEQYF
TRBV18	.	.	TRBJ2-1	TGTGCCAGCTCAGGCGACTATCATGAGCAGTTCTTC	CASSGDYHEQFF
TRBV25-1	.	.	TRBJ2-5	TGTGCCAGCAGTGACAGCTGGGGCAAGAGAGAGACCCAGTACTTC	CASSDSWGKRETQYF
TRBV5-6	.	.	TRBJ1-5	TGTGCCAGCAGCCCGAACGAGGGTTTGGGGCAGCCCCAGCATTTT	CASSPNEGLGQPQHF
TRBV23-1	.	.	TRBJ2-5	TGCGCCAGCAGTCAGACGGATCCGTTGGGGGAGACCCAGTACTTC	CASSQTDPLGETQYF
TRBV7-2	.	once	TRBJ2-7	TGTGCCAGCAGCTTGGGCGTTCCCTACGAGCAGTACTTC	CASSLGVPYEQYF
TRBV7-9	TRBD1	.	TRBJ1-2	TGTGCCAGCAGCTCCCCGGGGACAGCTAACTATGGCTACACCTTC	CASSSPGTANYGYTF
TRBV5-1	.	.	TRBJ2-7	TGCGCCAGCAGCTTGTCCAAATGGACGGTGGACCCCTACGAGCAGTACTTC	CASSLSKWTVDPYEQYF
TRBV14	.	.	TRBJ1-2	TGTGCCAGCAGCCAGTTTCAAGGCCAACCCGGCGGCTACACCTTC	CASSQFQGQPGGYTF
TRBV14	.	few	TRBJ2-3	TGTGCCAGCAGCCGCCGGACAGGCACAGATACGCAGTATTTT	CASSRRTGTDTQYF
TRBV18	TRBD1	.	TRBJ1-1	TGTGCCAGCTCTCAGACAGGGGGCCGTACTGAAGCTTTCTTT	CASSQTGGRTEAFF
TRBV27	.	.	TRBJ1-3	TGTGCCAGCAGTCCGCCCGAGGGGGACTACTCTGGAAACACCATATATTTT	CASSPPEGDYSGNTIYF
TRBV10-2	TRBD2	.	TRBJ2-7	TGCGCCAGCAGTGAGACTAGCGGGAATTCCCTTTATGACGAGCAGTACTTC	CASSETSGNSLYDEQYF
TRBV5-6	.	.	TRBJ2-7	TGTGCCAGCAGTAGTAGGTCCTACGAGCAGTACTTC	CASSSRSYEQYF
TRBV25-1	TRBD2	once	TRBJ2-1	TGTGCCAGCAGTGCCGGGACTAGCGGGAGGGCCGATGAGCAGTTCTTC	CASSAGTSGRADEQFF
TRBV5-5	.	.	TRBJ2-3	TGTGCCAGCAGCTTGATGGGGGCCGACACAGATACGCAGTATTTT	CASSLMGADTDTQYF
TRBV11-2	.	.	TRBJ2-5	TGTGCCAGCAGCTTTTATGGGTACCAAGAGACCCAGTACTTC	CASSFYGYQETQYF
TRBV4-1	.	.	TRBJ1-2	TGCGCCAGCAGCTCCACCGACTACAGGCGCTACACCTTC	CASSSTDYRRYTF
TRBV30	TRBD1	.	TRBJ1-3	TGTGCCTGGAGTAGGGGGCCTGGAAACACCATATATTTT	CAWSRGPGNTIYF
TRBV18	.	.	TRBJ1-1	TGTGCCAGCTCACGACAGACTGAAGCTTTCTTT	CASSRQTEAFF
TRBV7-2	.	.	TRBJ2-1	TGTGCCAGCAGCTTATACAGGGTGGAGTACAATGAGCAGTTCTTC	CASSLYRVEYNEQFF
TRBV7-8	TRBD2	.	TRBJ2-7	TGTGCCAGCACCCGACTAGCGGGGGGGCCGTACGAGCAGTACTTC	CASTRLAGGPYEQYF
TRBV14	TRBD1	.	TRBJ2-1	TGTGCCAGCAGCCAAGTAGGACAGGGCTTACATGAGCAGTTCTTC	CASSQVGQGLHEQFF
TRBV18	.	.	TRBJ1-4	TGTGCCAGCTCACCCGGAGTATCTAATGAAAAACTGTTTTTT	CASSPGVSNEKLFF
TRBV10-3	.	.	TRBJ2-1	TGTGCCATCCAACGGGGGCCATACAATGAGCAGTTCTTC	CAIQRGPYNEQFF
TRBV4-3	TRBD2	.	TRBJ2-7	TGCGCCAGCAGCCAAGAAGCTAGCGGGAGCAACGAGCAGTACTTC	CASSQEASGSNEQYF
TRBV27	.	.	TRBJ2-7	TGTGCCAGCAGTTACGGACAGGGAGGGTACGAGCAGTACTTC	CASSYGQGGYEQYF
TRBV30	TRBD1	.	TRBJ1-2	TGTGCCTGGAGTGTCTCGGGACAGGCGCTATATGGCTACACCTTC	CAWSVSGQALYGYTF